This TCR beta chain was documented in a study of T-cell memory formation after mild COVID-19. MiXCR, run by TCRdb on the 5' RACE reads, gives a single entry per CDR3 protein. Of 170,000 or so distinct CDR3 sequences in the sample, around a fifth are singletons; the top ten hold around 23%. This TCR derives from an adult woman who had mild COVID-19 (a few samples of this study predate the infection). Cell type and time point are not known. The sequencing sample was made of PBMCs or a T cell subset sorted from them (not recorded which).

The DNA of the CDR3 is TGTGCCAGCAGCTTAGCGTCAGGGACCGGCGAAAAACTGTTTTTT. Its protein is CASSLASGTGEKLFF. This chain joins TRBV7-6 and TRBJ1-4, with D possibly matching TRBD1 (5 bases). Germline V lookup: CDR1 SGHVS, CDR2 FNYEAQ. This CDR3 is built from 15 residues. V was clipped by 0 bases and J by 8 bases, with 13 bases between them.